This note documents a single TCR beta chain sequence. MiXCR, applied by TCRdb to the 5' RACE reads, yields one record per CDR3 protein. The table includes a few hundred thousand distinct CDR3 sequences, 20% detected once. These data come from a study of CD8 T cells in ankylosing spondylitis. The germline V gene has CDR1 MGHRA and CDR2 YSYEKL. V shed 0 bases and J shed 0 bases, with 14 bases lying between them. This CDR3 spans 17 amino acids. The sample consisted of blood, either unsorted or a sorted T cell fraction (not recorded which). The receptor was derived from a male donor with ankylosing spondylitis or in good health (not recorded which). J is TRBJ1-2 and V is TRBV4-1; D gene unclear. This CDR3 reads CASSQDLSPEANYGYTF. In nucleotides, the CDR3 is TGCGCCAGCAGCCAAGATCTATCACCGGAGGCTAACTATGGCTACACCTTC.